This T cell receptor (beta chain) was retrieved from a study of CD8 T cells in Susac syndrome. RNA in amounts of roughly 0.5 to 1 ug was reverse transcribed with random hexamers. Coverage of TCR beta CDR3 amplification by immunoSEQ multiplex PCR extended to 54 Vbeta and 13 Jbeta. TCRdb re-derived calls from the immunoSEQ multiplex PCR reads in MiXCR, one entry per CDR3 protein. The sample carries 160,000 or so distinct CDR3 sequences, less than 95% recorded once. Sequencing of TCR beta was performed on blood CD8+ and CD4+ T cells. This CDR3 has 11 amino acids. CDR1 MRHNA and CDR2 SNTAGT come from the germline V gene. V lost 0 bases to trimming and J lost 5 bases, with 1 base between them.

This TCR was recovered from a human donor with multiple sclerosis. The chain has TRBV6-4 and TRBJ1-2; D unclear. The sample consisted of CD4+ T cells from PBMCs. The CDR3 DNA follows: TGTGCCAGCAGTGACTCTTATGGCTACACCTTC. Its protein is CASSDSYGYTF.